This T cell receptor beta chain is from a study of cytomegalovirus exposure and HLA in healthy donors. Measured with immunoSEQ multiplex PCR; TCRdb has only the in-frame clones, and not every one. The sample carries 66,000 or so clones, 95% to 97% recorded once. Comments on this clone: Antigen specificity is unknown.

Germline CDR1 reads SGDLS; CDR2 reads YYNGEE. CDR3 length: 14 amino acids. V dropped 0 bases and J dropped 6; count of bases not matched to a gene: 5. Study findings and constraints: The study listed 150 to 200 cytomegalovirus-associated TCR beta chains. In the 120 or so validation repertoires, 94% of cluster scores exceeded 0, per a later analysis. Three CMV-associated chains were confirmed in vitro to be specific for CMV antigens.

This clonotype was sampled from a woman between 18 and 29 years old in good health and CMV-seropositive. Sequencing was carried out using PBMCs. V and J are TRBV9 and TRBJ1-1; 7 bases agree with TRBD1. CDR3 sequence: CASSVVQGSPEAFF. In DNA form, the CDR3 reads TGTGCCAGCAGCGTAGTACAGGGGTCCCCTGAAGCTTTCTTT.